Below, 14 T cell receptor beta chains from the same sample are listed, as sequenced in a study of control samples from healthy donors and cancer patients. Using immunoSEQ multiplex PCR, the repertoire was profiled, and TCRdb retains in-frame clones only, with some absent. The repertoire holds about 84,000 clones, with roughly 91% as singletons. The sample consisted of blood. The source is a young man in good health.

The table lists this clone with a few counts. The chain couples TRBV5-6 to TRBJ2-7; the match to TRBD1 covers 9 bases. Germline V gives CDR1 SGHDT, CDR2 YYEEEE. V shed 0 bases, J shed 5 bases, and the junction held 9 bases outside the gene matches. The CDR3 covers 16 residues. The CDR3 sequence is CASSLEIGTGSHEQYF. DNA for the CDR3: TGTGCCAGCAGCTTGGAGATCGGGACAGGGTCCCACGAGCAGTACTTC.

This clone was counted a single time. The V gene is TRBV30, the J gene TRBJ2-7; D gene ambiguous. Trimming removed 1 base from V and 2 bases from J, with 9 bases in between. CDR1 and CDR2 from the germline V gene are GTSNPN and SVGIG (reference sequence). The CDR3 totals 13 residues. The CDR3 DNA follows: TGTGCCTGGAGTGGTGACGGCCCCTACGAGCAGTACTTC. Its protein is CAWSGDGPYEQYF.

The V and J genes are TRBV30 and TRBJ2-7, with D hard to call. Trimming left V 6 bases short and J 6 bases short, with 15 bases between. Looked up from germline, CDR1 is GTSNPN and CDR2 is SVGIG (reference sequence). The CDR3 has 12 amino acids. The CDR3 loop reads CACGSQLGEQYF. The CDR3 DNA reads as TGTGCCTGTGGATCCCAGTTGGGCGAGCAGTACTTC.

This clone was observed once. The rearrangement joins TRBV13 to TRBJ2-7; 9 nucleotides agree with TRBD1. V shed 2 bases, J shed 2 bases, and the junction held 10 bases outside the gene matches. The CDR3 totals 17 residues. The germline V gene has CDR1 PRHDT and CDR2 FYEKMQ (reference sequence). The CDR3 DNA follows: TGTGCCAGCAGCTTATTGACGGGACAGGGAGTAACCTACGAGCAGTACTTC. It yields the protein CASSLLTGQGVTYEQYF. Together with reference TRBV13 and TRBJ2-7, the CDR3 gives the full variable domain: AAGVIQSPRHLIKEKRETATLKCYPIPRHDTVYWYQQGPGQDPQFLISFYEKMQSDKGSIPDRFSAQQFSDYHSELNMSSLELGDSALYFCASSLLTGQGVTYEQYFGPGTRLTVT.

The chain is built from TRBV11-2 and TRBJ2-5; D is perhaps TRBD2 (5 bases). V gave up 3 bases and J gave up 5 bases, with 16 bases separating them. The CDR3 consists of 15 residues. Looked up from germline, CDR1 is SGHAT and CDR2 is FQNNGV. This CDR3 reads CASSLGETSGETQYF. CDR3 bases: TGTGCCAGCAGCTTGGGAGAGACAAGTGGGGAGACCCAGTACTTC.

The CDR3 loop reads CASSPGGGSPDYGYTF. As DNA, the CDR3 is TGTGCCAGCTCACCCGGGGGGGGAAGCCCCGACTATGGCTACACCTTC. This chain uses TRBV18 with TRBJ1-2, with D possibly being TRBD1 (5 bases). Germline CDR1 is KGHSH and CDR2 is LQKENI. CDR3 size: 16 residues. V was shortened by 3 bases and J by 3 bases, with 17 bases between the two germline ends.

This chain joins TRBV5-1 and TRBJ1-2, with TRBD1 matching over 11 bases. CDR1 and CDR2 (germline): SGHRS, YFSETQ. Losses at the gene ends were 4 bases for V and 0 bases for J; bases not matched to a gene: 5. The CDR3 runs to 16 residues. CDR3 residues: CASSPWTGGTNYGYTF. In DNA form, the CDR3 reads TGCGCCAGCAGCCCGTGGACAGGGGGCACTAACTATGGCTACACCTTC.

V gene TRBV29-1 combines with J gene TRBJ1-5; 8 nucleotides align to TRBD1. This CDR3 contains 14 residues. Germline lookup yields CDR1 SQVTM and CDR2 ANQGSEA. Trimming took 5 bases from V and 6 from J; bases not matched to a gene: 9. Written as DNA, the CDR3 is TGCAGCGTTACCAATCAGGGGGCAGGTCAGCCCCAGCATTTT. Its protein product is CSVTNQGAGQPQHF.

The chain combines TRBV19 with TRBJ2-6, with no clear D. CDR1 and CDR2 (germline): LNHDA, SQIVND (reference sequence). V shed 1 base and J shed 0 bases, with 13 bases lying between them. The CDR3 is made up of 18 amino acids. The CDR3 sequence is CASSIAAAQRSGANVLTF. The CDR3 region has the DNA TGTGCCAGTAGTATAGCGGCAGCCCAGCGCTCTGGGGCCAACGTCCTGACTTTC.

The V call is TRBV5-4, the J call TRBJ2-7; the D gene could be TRBD1 or TRBD2 (6 bases each). Germline V CDR1 and CDR2: SGHNT, YYREEE (reference sequence). The V end was cut by 0 bases, the J end by 6 bases, with 13 bases between. This CDR3 has 14 residues. The CDR3 spells CASSLAGGGREQYF. The DNA for the CDR3 is TGTGCCAGCAGCTTGGCCGGTGGGGGGCGCGAGCAGTACTTC.

This clone has just one count. The V and J genes are TRBV28 and TRBJ1-2; D not certain. Germline CDR1 is MDHEN and CDR2 is SYDVKM. CDR3 length: 13 amino acids. Trimming removed 6 bases from V and 5 bases from J, with 13 bases in between. The DNA of the CDR3 is TGTGCCAGCAGCTTACCGAATGATTATGGCTACACCTTC. Residues: CASSLPNDYGYTF.

This clone was observed a single time. V gene TRBV10-1 combines with J gene TRBJ2-5; D is uncertain. Looked up from germline, CDR1 is WNHNN and CDR2 is SYGVQD (reference sequence). The CDR3 has 13 amino acids. V was clipped by 6 bases and J by 1 base, with 9 bases between them. The DNA of the CDR3 is TGCGCCAGCAGAGCGTCGGCCCAAGAGACCCAGTACTTC. Encoded protein: CASRASAQETQYF.

The chain is built from TRBV28 and TRBJ1-2, with 9 bases lining up with TRBD1. V dropped 3 bases and J dropped 8; count of bases not matched to a gene: 7. Germline CDR1 reads MDHEN; CDR2 reads SYDVKM. This CDR3 is built from 14 residues. The CDR3 spells CASSFHRGRGGYTF. The DNA for the CDR3 is TGTGCCAGCAGTTTTCACAGGGGGCGGGGGGGCTACACCTTC.

The chain employs TRBV3-1 (or the pseudogene TRBV3-2) and TRBJ1-5, with D hard to call. V lost 0 bases and J 7 bases, leaving 7 bases between the germline ends. Germline V CDR1 and CDR2: LGHDT, YNNKEL (reference sequence). The CDR3 has 13 residues. CDR3 DNA: TGTGCCAGCAGCCAAGATCGGGAACAGCCCCAGCATTTT. Protein product: CASSQDREQPQHF.